Reported below is one T cell receptor (beta chain). This sample is drawn from a study of blood T cell repertoires in COVID-19. Looking at the study overall: The origin of the acute and convalescent COVID-19 samples was the United States, Italy and Spain. T cells, B-cell-depleted T cells, or PBMCs provided the cDNA or gDNA that served as material.

Assay: immunoSEQ multiplex PCR; the TCRdb copy retains only in-frame clones and omits some. The sample records over 110,000 clones, 80% being singletons. Germline V CDR1 and CDR2: SGHTA, FQGNSA. Trimming left V 6 bases short and J 7 bases short, with 21 bases between. This CDR3 is 16 amino acids long. Material for sequencing was peripheral blood. The rearrangement links TRBV7-2 to TRBJ1-4; D is perhaps TRBD1 (5 bases). This receptor was identified in a man aged 65 to 85 who had recovered from COVID-19. The CDR3, as DNA: TGTGCCAGCAGTCACTGGTCTGGGACTGCCGTTGAAAAACTGTTTTTT. Translating it yields CASSHWSGTAVEKLFF.